One and the same sample provided the 13 T cell receptor beta chains below, sequenced in a study of a mutant IDH1 vaccine in newly diagnosed glioma. These receptors' antigens are unknown. As to time point: week 47, end of study. All doses held 300 ug of mutant IDH1 20-mer peptide, with topical imiquimod. Profiled with immunoSEQ multiplex PCR; TCRdb holds only in-frame clones, not every one. In the table there are tens of thousands of clones, about 80% of which are singletons. The specimen was PBMCs, collected from a glioma patient whose treatment included an IDH1 peptide vaccine. Every receptor here comes from a man aged 30 to 45 with glioma.

The chain has TRBV30 and TRBJ1-3; the match to TRBD1 covers 7 bases. The CDR3 runs 13 residues. V was clipped by 2 bases and J by 4 bases; unmatched bases: 2. Germline assignment: CDR1 GTSNPN and CDR2 SVGIG (reference sequence). CDR3: CAWSKDRGNTIYF. The CDR3 DNA reads as TGTGCCTGGAGTAAGGACAGGGGAAACACCATATATTTT.

The chain couples TRBV30 to TRBJ2-1, with 10 bases that match TRBD2. V was clipped by 0 bases and J by 4 bases; unmatched bases: 6. Germline CDR1 reads GTSNPN; CDR2 reads SVGIG (reference sequence). The CDR3 consists of 16 residues. The CDR3 loop reads CAWSVRASGGYNEQFF. The CDR3, as DNA: TGTGCCTGGAGTGTTAGGGCTAGCGGGGGTTACAATGAGCAGTTCTTC.

The rearrangement uses TRBV10-1 and TRBJ2-7; possibly TRBD1 for D (5 bases). The CDR3 loop spans 12 amino acids. Germline V gene data show CDR1 as WNHNN and CDR2 as SYGVQD (reference sequence). V dropped 4 bases and J dropped 5 bases, with 9 bases sitting between them. CDR3: CASSVGRDEQYF. The CDR3 nucleotides are TGCGCCAGCAGTGTCGGCAGGGACGAGCAGTACTTC.

The chain employs TRBV6-5 and TRBJ2-3, with no clear D. This CDR3 contains 14 residues. Germline V lookup: CDR1 MNHEY, CDR2 SVGAGI. The V and J ends lost 2 bases and 0 bases respectively, with 6 bases between them. CDR3 nucleotide sequence: TGTGCCAGCAGTTACGCCCCAAGCACAGATACGCAGTATTTT. Translating gives CASSYAPSTDTQYF.

The rearrangement joins TRBV5-4 to TRBJ1-1; 7 nucleotides align to TRBD1. From germline, CDR1 is SGHNT and CDR2 YYREEE (reference sequence). J gave up 1 base and V 0 bases, and 3 bases lay outside the gene matches. The CDR3 sequence is 15 residues long. This CDR3 reads CASSLESGGNTEAFF. The CDR3 bases are TGTGCCAGCAGCTTGGAGTCAGGGGGGAACACTGAAGCTTTCTTT.

The chain uses TRBV29-1 and TRBJ1-5; no definite D call. Per the germline V gene, CDR1 is SQVTM and CDR2 is ANQGSEA. The germline V and J ends were trimmed by 4 bases and 3 bases, with 7 bases remaining between them. This CDR3 has 12 residues. Here the CDR3 reads CSVVQNNQPQHF. The DNA for the CDR3 is TGCAGCGTTGTACAGAACAATCAGCCCCAGCATTTT.

This chain connects TRBV30 to TRBJ2-1; either TRBD1 or TRBD2 may fit D (5 bases each). The V end lost 3 bases, the J end lost 5 bases, and 11 bases lay between the germline ends. This CDR3 region has 13 residues. Looked up from germline, CDR1 is GTSNPN and CDR2 is SVGIG (reference sequence). CDR3 coding DNA: TGTGCCTGGAGCAGGGACCAAGACAATGAGCAGTTCTTC. This gives the protein CAWSRDQDNEQFF.

This chain uses TRBV27 with TRBJ2-1, with no clear D. CDR1 and CDR2 from the germline V gene are MNHEY and SMNVEV (reference sequence). CDR3 length: 12 residues. Trimming pared 6 bases from V and 4 bases from J, leaving 7 bases between. Here the CDR3 DNA reads TGTGCCAGCAGGCGACTTTACAATGAGCAGTTCTTC. This sequence encodes CASRRLYNEQFF.

The V and J genes are TRBV7-6 and TRBJ2-2; the D gene is possibly TRBD1 (6 bases). The CDR3 covers 13 residues. Trimming took off 5 bases at V and 6 bases at J, with 10 bases between the two ends. Germline V gene sequence: CDR1 SGHVS, CDR2 FNYEAQ. The CDR3 loop reads CASSQQGAGELFF. CDR3 nucleotide sequence: TGTGCCAGCAGCCAACAGGGCGCCGGGGAGCTGTTTTTT.

The chain uses TRBV5-1 and TRBJ2-7; D is undetermined. This CDR3 is 14 amino acids long. Germline V gives CDR1 SGHRS, CDR2 YFSETQ. V was pared by 4 bases and J by 6 bases, with 17 bases between. CDR3 protein: CASSPTSVGLEQYF. The CDR3 DNA reads TGCGCCAGCAGCCCCACATCGGTTGGGCTCGAGCAGTACTTC.

This chain joins TRBV7-3 and TRBJ2-2, with 10 bases identical to TRBD2. CDR3 length equals 15 residues. V was pared by 6 bases and J by 6 bases, with 7 bases of the junction left unmatched. Germline CDR1 reads SGHTA; CDR2 reads FQGTGA. CDR3 bases: TGTGCCAGCAGTTATCAGCGGGGGGGCCCCGGGGAGCTGTTTTTT. This gives the protein CASSYQRGGPGELFF.

The chain combines TRBV14 with TRBJ2-5, with 7 bases matching TRBD2. Per the germline V gene, CDR1 is SGHDN and CDR2 is FVKESK. J was trimmed by 5 bases and V by 4 bases; bases with no gene match: 4. This CDR3 comprises 13 residues. CDR3 in amino acids: CASSLYGGETQYF. In DNA form, the CDR3 reads TGTGCCAGCAGCCTATACGGGGGGGAGACCCAGTACTTC.

The rearrangement uses TRBV9 and TRBJ2-6; D ambiguous. Germline CDR1 SGDLS, CDR2 YYNGEE. Trimming stripped 4 bases from V and 0 bases from J, with 8 bases between. There are 15 residues in the CDR3. The CDR3 DNA is TGTGCCAGCAGCTTTCAAAACTCTGGGGCCAACGTCCTGACTTTC. Amino acid sequence: CASSFQNSGANVLTF.